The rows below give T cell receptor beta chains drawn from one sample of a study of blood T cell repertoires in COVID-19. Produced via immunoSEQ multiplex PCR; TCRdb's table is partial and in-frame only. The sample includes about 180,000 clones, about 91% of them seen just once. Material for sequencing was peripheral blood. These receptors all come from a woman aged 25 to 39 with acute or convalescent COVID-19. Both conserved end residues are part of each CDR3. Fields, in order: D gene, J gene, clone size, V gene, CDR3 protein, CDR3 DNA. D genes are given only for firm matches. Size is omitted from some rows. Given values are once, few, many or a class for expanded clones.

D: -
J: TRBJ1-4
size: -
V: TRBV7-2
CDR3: CASGSNREGEKLFF
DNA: TGTGCCAGCGGATCCAACAGGGAGGGTGAAAAACTGTTTTTT

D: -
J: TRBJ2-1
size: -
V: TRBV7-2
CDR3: CASSLRDRGLDYNEQFF
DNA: TGTGCCAGCAGCTTGCGGGACCGAGGCCTGGACTACAATGAGCAGTTCTTC

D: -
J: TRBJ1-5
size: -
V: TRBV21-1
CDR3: CASSKARNRETGQPQHF
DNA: TGTGCCAGCAGCAAAGCTAGGAACCGGGAAACGGGGCAGCCCCAGCATTTT

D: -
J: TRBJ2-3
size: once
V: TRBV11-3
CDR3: CASSSQGESTDTQYF
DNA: TGTGCCAGCAGCAGCCAGGGTGAGAGCACAGATACGCAGTATTTT

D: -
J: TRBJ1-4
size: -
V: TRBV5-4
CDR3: CASTAGQNEKLFF
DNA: TGTGCCAGCACCGCTGGACAAAATGAAAAACTGTTTTTT

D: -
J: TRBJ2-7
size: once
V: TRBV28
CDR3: CASVSSESAGQYF
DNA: TGTGCCAGCGTTTCTAGTGAGTCCGCCGGGCAGTACTTC

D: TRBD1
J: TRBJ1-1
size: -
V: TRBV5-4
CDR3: CASSFKGALSGAFF
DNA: TGTGCCAGCAGCTTTAAGGGGGCCCTGTCTGGGGCTTTCTTT

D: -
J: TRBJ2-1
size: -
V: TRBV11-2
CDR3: CASSVTNEQFF
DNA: TGTGCCAGCAGCGTCACTAATGAGCAGTTCTTC

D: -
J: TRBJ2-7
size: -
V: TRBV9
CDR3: CASSLSLRGEQYF
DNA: TGTGCCAGCAGCTTATCGTTGCGAGGCGAGCAGTACTTC

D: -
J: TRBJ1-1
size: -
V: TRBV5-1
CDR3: CASRGTQDTEAFF
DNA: TGCGCCAGCAGGGGAACACAGGACACTGAAGCTTTCTTT

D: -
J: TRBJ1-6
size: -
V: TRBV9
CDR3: CASSVAGKNSPLHF
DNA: TGTGCCAGCAGCGTTGCAGGGAAGAATTCACCCCTCCACTTT

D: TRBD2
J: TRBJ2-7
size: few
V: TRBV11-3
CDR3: CASSLVTSGKEQYF
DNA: TGTGCCAGCAGCTTAGTGACTAGCGGGAAGGAGCAGTACTTC

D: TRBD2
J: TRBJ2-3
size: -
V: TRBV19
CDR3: CASSQLAGGDTQYF
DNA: TGTGCCAGTAGTCAGCTAGCGGGAGGGGATACGCAGTATTTT

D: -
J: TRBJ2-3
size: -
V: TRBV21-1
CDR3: CASSKVKPGLALTDTQYF
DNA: TGTGCCAGCAGCAAAGTGAAGCCGGGACTAGCTCTCACAGATACGCAGTATTTT

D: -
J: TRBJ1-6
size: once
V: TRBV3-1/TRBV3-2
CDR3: CASSQVLNSPLHF
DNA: TGTGCCAGCAGCCAAGTCCTGAATTCACCCCTCCACTTT

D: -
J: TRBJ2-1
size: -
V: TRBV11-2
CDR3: CASSLIVNEQFF
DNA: TGTGCCAGCAGCTTAATAGTCAATGAGCAGTTCTTC

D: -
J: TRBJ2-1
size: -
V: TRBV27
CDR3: CASSLYDFHNEQFF
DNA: TGTGCCAGCAGTTTATACGACTTCCACAATGAGCAGTTCTTC

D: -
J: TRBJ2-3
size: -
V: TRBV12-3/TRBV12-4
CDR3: CASTSSGTDTQYF
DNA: TGTGCCAGCACTAGTTCGGGCACAGATACGCAGTATTTT

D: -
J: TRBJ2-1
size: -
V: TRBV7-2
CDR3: CASSEFHSPAYNEQFF
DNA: TGTGCCAGCAGCGAGTTTCATAGCCCGGCCTACAATGAGCAGTTCTTC

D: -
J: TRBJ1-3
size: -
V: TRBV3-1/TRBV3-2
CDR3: CASRPGVMGNTIYF
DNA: TGTGCCAGCCGCCCCGGCGTCATGGGCAACACCATATATTTT

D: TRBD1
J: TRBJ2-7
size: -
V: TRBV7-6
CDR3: CASSPVTGGVTYEQYF
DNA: TGTGCCAGCAGCCCTGTTACAGGGGGTGTTACCTACGAGCAGTACTTC

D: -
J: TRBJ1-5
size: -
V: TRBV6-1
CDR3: CASALGTRGNQPQHF
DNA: TGTGCCAGCGCCCTTGGGACACGTGGCAATCAGCCCCAGCATTTT

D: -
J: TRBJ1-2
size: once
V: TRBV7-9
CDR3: CASSLARGDYGYTF
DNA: TGTGCCAGCAGCCTAGCGCGGGGAGATTATGGCTACACCTTC

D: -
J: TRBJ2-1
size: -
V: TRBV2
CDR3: CASIISGPEGDNEQFF
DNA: TGTGCCAGCATTATCTCGGGCCCAGAAGGGGACAATGAGCAGTTCTTC

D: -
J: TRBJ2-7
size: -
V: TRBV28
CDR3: CASVTATYEQYF
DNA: TGTGCCAGCGTTACCGCTACCTACGAGCAGTACTTC

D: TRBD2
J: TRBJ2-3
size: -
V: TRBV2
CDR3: CARARPLAADTQYF
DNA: TGTGCCAGGGCCCGGCCTCTAGCGGCAGATACGCAGTATTTT

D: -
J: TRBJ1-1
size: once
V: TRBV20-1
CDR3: CSASSGYTEAFF
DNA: TGCAGTGCTAGTTCAGGGTACACTGAAGCTTTCTTT

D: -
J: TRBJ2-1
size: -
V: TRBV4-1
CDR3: CASSQDLEDEQFF
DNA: TGCGCCAGCAGCCAAGATCTAGAGGATGAGCAGTTCTTC

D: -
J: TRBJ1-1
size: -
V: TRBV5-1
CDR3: CASKADTEAFF
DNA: TGCGCCAGCAAGGCGGACACTGAAGCTTTCTTT

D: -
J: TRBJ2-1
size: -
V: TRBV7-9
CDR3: CASSQANEQFF
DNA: TGTGCCAGCAGTCAAGCCAATGAGCAGTTCTTC

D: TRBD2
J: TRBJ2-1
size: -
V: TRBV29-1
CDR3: CSVVGLAGEREQFF
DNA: TGCAGCGTTGTCGGGTTAGCGGGAGAGCGGGAGCAGTTCTTC

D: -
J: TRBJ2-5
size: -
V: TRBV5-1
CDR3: CASSANPRRGQETQYF
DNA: TGCGCCAGCAGCGCAAACCCTAGAAGGGGCCAAGAGACCCAGTACTTC

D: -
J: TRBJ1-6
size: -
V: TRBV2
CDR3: CASSGQASNSPLHF
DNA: TGTGCCAGCAGTGGACAGGCCTCCAATTCACCCCTCCACTTT

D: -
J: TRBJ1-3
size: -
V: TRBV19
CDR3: CATLGGSSGNTIYF
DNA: TGTGCCACTTTAGGCGGCAGCTCTGGAAACACCATATATTTT

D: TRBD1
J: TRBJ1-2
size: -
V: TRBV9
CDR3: CASSGGQGYYGYTF
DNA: TGTGCCAGCAGCGGCGGACAGGGTTACTATGGCTACACCTTC

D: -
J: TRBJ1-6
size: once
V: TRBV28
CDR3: CASSLRQNNSPLHF
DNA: TGTGCCAGCAGTTTACGACAGAATAATTCACCCCTCCACTTT

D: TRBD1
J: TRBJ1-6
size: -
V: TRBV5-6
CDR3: CASSLGIGQANSPLHF
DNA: TGTGCCAGCAGCTTGGGAATTGGACAGGCCAATTCACCCCTCCACTTT

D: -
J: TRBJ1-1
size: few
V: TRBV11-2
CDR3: CASSLDHRGWVTEAFF
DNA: TGTGCCAGCAGCTTAGATCACCGGGGGTGGGTCACTGAAGCTTTCTTT

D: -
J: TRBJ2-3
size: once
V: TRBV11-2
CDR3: CASNRRGALNTQYF
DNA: TGTGCCAGCAACCGACGGGGGGCCCTTAATACGCAGTATTTT

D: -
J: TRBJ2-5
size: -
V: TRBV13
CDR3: CASSRPGTRETQYF
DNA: TGTGCCAGCAGCAGACCCGGTACTAGGGAGACCCAGTACTTC

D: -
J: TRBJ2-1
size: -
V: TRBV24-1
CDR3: CATSDSGLVNEQFF
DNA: TGTGCCACCAGTGATTCGGGACTTGTCAATGAGCAGTTCTTC

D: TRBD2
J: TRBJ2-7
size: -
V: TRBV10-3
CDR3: CAINPSGRTPYEQYF
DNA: TGTGCCATCAACCCTAGCGGGAGGACTCCTTACGAGCAGTACTTC